A selection of T cell receptor beta chains follows, all from one sample in a study of shared T cell receptors in the human thymus. The assay was immunoSEQ multiplex PCR, and TCRdb's table has in-frame clones only and misses some. The data contain hundreds of thousands of clones, about 87% of them seen just once; the ten biggest clones take up roughly 0.0094%. The same sample was also used in a study of human thymus T cells.

The source material was thymocytes. These receptors were obtained from a boy younger than two with a congenital heart defect. CDR3s leave out the opening cysteine and the closing phenylalanine or tryptophan. D genes are given only for firm matches.

V: TRBV6-5; J: TRBJ1-2; D: TRBD1; CDR3: ASSYSGGNYGYT
V: TRBV2; J: TRBJ2-1; D: TRBD1; CDR3: ASRTGFGPYNEQF
V: TRBV28; J: TRBJ2-7; D: NA; CDR3: ASSPQQGAYEQY
V: TRBV11-1; J: TRBJ1-1; D: NA; CDR3: ASSLPLPGVWNTEAF
V: TRBV5-4; J: TRBJ1-3; D: NA; CDR3: ASSFRGPSGNTIY
V: TRBV4-1; J: TRBJ1-1; D: NA; CDR3: ASSQARRRADTEAF
V: TRBV20-1; J: TRBJ1-1; D: NA; CDR3: SAYRHDEAF
V: TRBV19; J: TRBJ1-2; D: NA; CDR3: ASSIKGIDSLYGYT
V: TRBV5-1; J: TRBJ2-7; D: TRBD1; CDR3: ASSAGQGASSDYEQY
V: TRBV4-3; J: TRBJ2-7; D: TRBD2; CDR3: ASSLGLAGDYEQY
V: TRBV5-1; J: TRBJ2-3; D: NA; CDR3: ASSLFPSTDTQY
V: TRBV4-2; J: TRBJ1-5; D: NA; CDR3: ASSQREDQDQPQH
V: TRBV11-2; J: TRBJ2-1; D: NA; CDR3: ASSFQGKGLNEQF
V: TRBV28; J: TRBJ2-7; D: NA; CDR3: ASSSFLEPDYEQY
V: TRBV5-3; J: TRBJ1-5; D: NA; CDR3: ARSRRQHYSNQPQH
V: TRBV27; J: TRBJ2-7; D: NA; CDR3: ASSEEGKVTYEQY
V: TRBV15; J: TRBJ1-2; D: TRBD1; CDR3: ATSRDDRVVGYT
V: TRBV7-9; J: TRBJ1-1; D: NA; CDR3: ASSLADTNTEAF
V: TRBV7-4; J: TRBJ2-7; D: NA; CDR3: ANNRSYEQY
V: TRBV30; J: TRBJ2-5; D: TRBD2; CDR3: AWSVSRTSGFQETQY
V: TRBV19; J: TRBJ2-7; D: TRBD1; CDR3: ASGEGTGLYEQY
V: TRBV19; J: TRBJ2-7; D: TRBD2; CDR3: ASGLAGVNDEQY
V: TRBV7-6; J: TRBJ2-3; D: NA; CDR3: ASSLDPSGDTQY
V: TRBV10-1; J: TRBJ2-3; D: TRBD2; CDR3: ATRTGGTDTQY
V: TRBV28; J: TRBJ2-7; D: TRBD1; CDR3: ASSFRQGVPYEQY
V: TRBV9; J: TRBJ1-2; D: NA; CDR3: ASYGTFYGYT
V: TRBV2; J: TRBJ2-7; D: NA; CDR3: ASSDVEREDYEQY
V: TRBV7-9; J: TRBJ1-1; D: NA; CDR3: ASSLAQGNTEAF
V: TRBV5-6; J: TRBJ2-3; D: TRBD2; CDR3: ASSLGRGRATFLVTQY
V: TRBV19; J: TRBJ1-5; D: NA; CDR3: ASSIPGQLSNQPQH
V: TRBV29-1; J: TRBJ2-3; D: NA; CDR3: SVFLCVLPTDTQY
V: TRBV7-8; J: TRBJ1-1; D: TRBD1; CDR3: ASSLASTGTGLVNTEAF
V: TRBV6-6; J: TRBJ1-2; D: NA; CDR3: ASSNEAELGYT
V: TRBV29-1; J: TRBJ2-3; D: TRBD2; CDR3: SVEGEIDSRGGTDTQY
V: TRBV9; J: TRBJ1-5; D: NA; CDR3: ASSVGRERQPQH
V: TRBV5-1; J: TRBJ1-4; D: NA; CDR3: ASSLEPGSVEKLF
V: TRBV28; J: TRBJ1-1; D: TRBD1; CDR3: ASIEQGAVNTEAF
V: TRBV4-3; J: TRBJ1-2; D: NA; CDR3: ASSQDESSYGYT
V: TRBV7-2; J: TRBJ1-2; D: NA; CDR3: ASSLQAGSPYGYT
V: TRBV19; J: TRBJ2-1; D: TRBD2; CDR3: ASSIDPAGTSGRPHEQF
V: TRBV4-2; J: TRBJ1-6; D: TRBD1; CDR3: ASSQERGQGSNSPLH
V: TRBV7-8; J: TRBJ1-2; D: NA; CDR3: ASSLKYPREPSYGYT
V: TRBV4-3; J: TRBJ1-1; D: NA; CDR3: ASSQGVGMNTEAF
V: TRBV4-3; J: TRBJ2-1; D: NA; CDR3: ASSQGDWWGHNEQF
V: TRBV20-1; J: TRBJ1-1; D: NA; CDR3: SATGPGEAF